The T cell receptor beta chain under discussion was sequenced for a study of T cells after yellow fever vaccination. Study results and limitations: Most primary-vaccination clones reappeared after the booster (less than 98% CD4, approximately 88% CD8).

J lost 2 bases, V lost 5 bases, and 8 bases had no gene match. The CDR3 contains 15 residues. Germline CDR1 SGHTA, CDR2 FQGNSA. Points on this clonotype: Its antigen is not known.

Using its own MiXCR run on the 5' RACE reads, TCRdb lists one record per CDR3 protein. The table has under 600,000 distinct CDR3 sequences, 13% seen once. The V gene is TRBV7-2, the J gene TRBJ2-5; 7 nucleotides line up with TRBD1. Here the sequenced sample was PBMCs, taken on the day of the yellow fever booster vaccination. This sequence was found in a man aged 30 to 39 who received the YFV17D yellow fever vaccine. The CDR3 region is CASSRRDRDQETQYF. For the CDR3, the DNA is TGTGCCAGCAGCCGCCGGGACAGAGATCAAGAGACCCAGTACTTC. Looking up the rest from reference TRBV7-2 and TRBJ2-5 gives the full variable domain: GAGVSQSPSNKVTEKGKDVELRCDPISGHTALYWYRQSLGQGLEFLIYFQGNSAPDKSGLPSDRFSAERTGGSVSTLTIQRTQQEDSAVYLCASSRRDRDQETQYFGPGTRLLVL.